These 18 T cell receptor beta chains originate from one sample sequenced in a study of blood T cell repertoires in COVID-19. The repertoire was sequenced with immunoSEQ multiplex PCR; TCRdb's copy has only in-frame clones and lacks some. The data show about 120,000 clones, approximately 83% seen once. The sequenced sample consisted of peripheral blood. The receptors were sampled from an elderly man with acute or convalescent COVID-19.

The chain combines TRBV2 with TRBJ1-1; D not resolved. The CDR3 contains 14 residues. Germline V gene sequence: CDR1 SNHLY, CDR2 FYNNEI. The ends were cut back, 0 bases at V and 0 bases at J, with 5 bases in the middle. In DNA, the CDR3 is TGTGCCAGCAGTGAAGCGCCAGTGAACACTGAAGCTTTCTTT. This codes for CASSEAPVNTEAFF.

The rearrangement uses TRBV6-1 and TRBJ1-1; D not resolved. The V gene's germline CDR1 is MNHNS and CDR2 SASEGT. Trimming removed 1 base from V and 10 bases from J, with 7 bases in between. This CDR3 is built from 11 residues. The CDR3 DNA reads TGTGCCAGCAGTGAAGTTCCGGGAGCTTTCTTT. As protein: CASSEVPGAFF.

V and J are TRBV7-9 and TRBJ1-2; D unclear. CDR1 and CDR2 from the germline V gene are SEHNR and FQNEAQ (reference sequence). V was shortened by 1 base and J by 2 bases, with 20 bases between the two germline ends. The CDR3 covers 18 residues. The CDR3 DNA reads TGTGCCAGCAGCTTAGAGTTTTTCGGGAGGAGTTCGAACTATGGCTACACCTTC. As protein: CASSLEFFGRSSNYGYTF.

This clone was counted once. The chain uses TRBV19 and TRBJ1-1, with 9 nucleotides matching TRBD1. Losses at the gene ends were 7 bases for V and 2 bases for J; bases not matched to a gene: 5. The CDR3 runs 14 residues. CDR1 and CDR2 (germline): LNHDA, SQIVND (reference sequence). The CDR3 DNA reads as TGTGCCAGTACCTTACAGGGGGCTAACACTGAAGCTTTCTTT. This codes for CASTLQGANTEAFF. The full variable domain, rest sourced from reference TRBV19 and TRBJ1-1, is DGGITQSPKYLFRKEGQNVTLSCEQNLNHDAMYWYRQDPGQGLRLIYYSQIVNDFQKGDIAEGYSVSREKKESFPLTVTSAQKNPTAFYLCASTLQGANTEAFFGQGTRLTVV.

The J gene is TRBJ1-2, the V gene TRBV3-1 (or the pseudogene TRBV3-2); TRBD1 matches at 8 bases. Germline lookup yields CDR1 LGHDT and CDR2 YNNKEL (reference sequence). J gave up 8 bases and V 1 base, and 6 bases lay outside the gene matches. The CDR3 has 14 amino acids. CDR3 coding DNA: TGTGCCAGCAGCCAAGCCGGACAGGGTAGAGGCTACACCTTC. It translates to CASSQAGQGRGYTF.

The chain's CDR3 is CASSRTSGGEVPDTQYF. DNA for the CDR3: TGTGCCAGCAGCAGGACTAGCGGGGGAGAGGTCCCAGATACGCAGTATTTT. The chain employs TRBV7-9 and TRBJ2-3; 13 nucleotides align to TRBD2. Trimming took 5 bases from V and 4 from J; bases not matched to a gene: 9. Germline lookup yields CDR1 SEHNR and CDR2 FQNEAQ (reference sequence). This CDR3 has 17 amino acids.

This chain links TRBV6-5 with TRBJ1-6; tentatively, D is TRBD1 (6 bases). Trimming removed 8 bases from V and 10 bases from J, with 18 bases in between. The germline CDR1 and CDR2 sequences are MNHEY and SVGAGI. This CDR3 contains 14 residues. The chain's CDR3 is CASFARGRGSPLHF. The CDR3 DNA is TGTGCCAGCTTTGCTCGGGGGAGGGGGTCACCCCTCCACTTT.

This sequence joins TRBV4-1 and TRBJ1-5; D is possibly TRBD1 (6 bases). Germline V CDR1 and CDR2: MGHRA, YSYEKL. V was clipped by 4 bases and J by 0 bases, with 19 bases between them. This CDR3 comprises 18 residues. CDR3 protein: CASSPSPPGEISNQPQHF. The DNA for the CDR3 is TGCGCCAGCAGCCCCAGCCCCCCAGGGGAGATTAGCAATCAGCCCCAGCATTTT.

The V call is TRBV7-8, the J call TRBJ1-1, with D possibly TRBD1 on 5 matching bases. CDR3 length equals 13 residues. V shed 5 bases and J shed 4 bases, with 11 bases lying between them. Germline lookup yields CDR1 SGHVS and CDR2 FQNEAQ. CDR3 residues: CASSPPGITEAFF. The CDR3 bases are TGTGCCAGCAGCCCCCCAGGGATCACTGAAGCTTTCTTT.

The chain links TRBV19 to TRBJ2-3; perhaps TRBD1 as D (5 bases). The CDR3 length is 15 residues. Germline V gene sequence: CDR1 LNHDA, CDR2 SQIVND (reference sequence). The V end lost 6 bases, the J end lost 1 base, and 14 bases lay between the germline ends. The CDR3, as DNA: TGTGCCAGTAGGCCCGGTAGGGGTGGCACAGATACGCAGTATTTT. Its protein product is CASRPGRGGTDTQYF.

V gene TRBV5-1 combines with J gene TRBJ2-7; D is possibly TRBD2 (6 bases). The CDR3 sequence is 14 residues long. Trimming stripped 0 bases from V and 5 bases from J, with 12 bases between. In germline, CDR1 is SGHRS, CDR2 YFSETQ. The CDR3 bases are TGCGCCAGCAGCTTGGGCGGGGCGACTGACGAGCAGTACTTC. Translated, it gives CASSLGGATDEQYF.

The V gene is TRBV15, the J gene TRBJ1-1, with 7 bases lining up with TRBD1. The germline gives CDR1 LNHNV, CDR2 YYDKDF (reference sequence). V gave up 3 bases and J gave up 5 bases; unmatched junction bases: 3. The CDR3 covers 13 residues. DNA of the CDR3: TGTGCCACCAGCAGCACAGGGGAGACTGAAGCTTTCTTT. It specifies CATSSTGETEAFF.

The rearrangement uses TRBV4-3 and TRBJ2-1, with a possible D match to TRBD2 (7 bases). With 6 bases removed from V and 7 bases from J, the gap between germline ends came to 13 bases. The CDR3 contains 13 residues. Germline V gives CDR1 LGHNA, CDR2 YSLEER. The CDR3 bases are TGCGCCAGCAGTGGACTAGGGGGGAATGAGCAGTTCTTC. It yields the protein CASSGLGGNEQFF.

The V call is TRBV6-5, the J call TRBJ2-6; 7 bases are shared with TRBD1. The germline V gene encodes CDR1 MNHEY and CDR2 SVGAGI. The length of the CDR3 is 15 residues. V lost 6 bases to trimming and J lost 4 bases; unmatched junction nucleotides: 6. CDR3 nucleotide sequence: TGTGCCAGCAGAGCGACAGGGTCGGGGGCCAACGTCCTGACTTTC. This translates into CASRATGSGANVLTF.

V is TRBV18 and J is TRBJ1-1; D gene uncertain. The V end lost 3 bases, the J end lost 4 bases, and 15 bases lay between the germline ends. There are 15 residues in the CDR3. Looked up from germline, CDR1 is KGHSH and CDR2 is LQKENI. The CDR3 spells CASSPQSIRITEAFF. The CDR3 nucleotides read TGTGCCAGCTCACCCCAGTCGATCCGCATCACTGAAGCTTTCTTT.

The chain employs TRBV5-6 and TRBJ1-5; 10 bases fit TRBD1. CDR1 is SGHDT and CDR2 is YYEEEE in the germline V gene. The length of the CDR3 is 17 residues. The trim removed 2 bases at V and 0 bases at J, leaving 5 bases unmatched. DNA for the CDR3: TGTGCCAGCAGCTTTGGACAGGGGGGCTATAGCAATCAGCCCCAGCATTTT. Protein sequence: CASSFGQGGYSNQPQHF. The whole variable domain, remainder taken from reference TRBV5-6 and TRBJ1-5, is DAGVTQSPTHLIKTRGQQVTLRCSPKSGHDTVSWYQQALGQGPQFIFQYYEEEERQRGNFPDRFSGHQFPNYSSELNVNALLLGDSALYLCASSFGQGGYSNQPQHFGDGTRLSIL.

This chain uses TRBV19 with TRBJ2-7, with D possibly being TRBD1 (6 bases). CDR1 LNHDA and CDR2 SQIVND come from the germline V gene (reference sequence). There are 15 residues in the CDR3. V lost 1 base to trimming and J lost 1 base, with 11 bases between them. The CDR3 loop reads CASSIAGGQSYEQYF. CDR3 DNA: TGTGCCAGTAGTATAGCGGGCGGACAGTCCTACGAGCAGTACTTC.

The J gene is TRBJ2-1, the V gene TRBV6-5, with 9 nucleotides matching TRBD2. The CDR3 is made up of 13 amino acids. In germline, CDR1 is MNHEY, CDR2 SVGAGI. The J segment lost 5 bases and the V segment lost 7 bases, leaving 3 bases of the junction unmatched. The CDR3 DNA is TGTGCCAGCACGCGACTAGCGGACAATGAGCAGTTCTTC. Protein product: CASTRLADNEQFF.